This is a list of T cell receptor beta chains from one sample in a study of blood T cells in healthy people across ages. A single record per CDR3 protein comes from TCRdb applying MiXCR to the 5' RACE reads. The table lists over 1,300,000 distinct CDR3 sequences, 59% of them singletons. The sequencing sample was made of blood. All receptors derive from a man aged 18 to 29 in good health. CDR3s include the opening cysteine and the closing phenylalanine or tryptophan. Fields, in order: D gene, J gene, V gene, clone size, CDR3 DNA, CDR3 protein. D genes are given only for firm matches. Size tells how often a clone was seen (once, few, many) or the class of an expanded clone, and some rows leave it out.

d_call: NA
j_call: TRBJ1-2
v_call: TRBV11-2
clone_size: NA
cdr3_nt: TGTGCCAGCAGCTTAGATCGAGCGGGGGATGGTGGCTACACCTTC
cdr3_aa: CASSLDRAGDGGYTF

d_call: TRBD2
j_call: TRBJ2-1
v_call: TRBV5-1
clone_size: few
cdr3_nt: TGCGCCAGCAGCTTAACCCAGAGCGGGAGGCCCTACAATGAGCAGTTCTTC
cdr3_aa: CASSLTQSGRPYNEQFF

d_call: NA
j_call: TRBJ2-7
v_call: TRBV5-1
clone_size: many
cdr3_nt: TGCGCCAGCAGCTTGCAAGGGACGTCCTACGAGCAGTACTTC
cdr3_aa: CASSLQGTSYEQYF

d_call: NA
j_call: TRBJ2-7
v_call: TRBV29-1
clone_size: NA
cdr3_nt: TGCAGCGTCAAAGGCCCACAGTCCTACGAGCAGTACTTC
cdr3_aa: CSVKGPQSYEQYF

d_call: NA
j_call: TRBJ2-3
v_call: TRBV29-1
clone_size: NA
cdr3_nt: TGCAGCGTTGAAATAGGGACAGATACGCAGTATTTT
cdr3_aa: CSVEIGTDTQYF

d_call: TRBD1
j_call: TRBJ2-5
v_call: TRBV5-5
clone_size: NA
cdr3_nt: TGTGCCAGCAGCTTTCGACAGGGGGGTGGGCAAGAGACCCAGTACTTC
cdr3_aa: CASSFRQGGGQETQYF

d_call: TRBD1
j_call: TRBJ1-2
v_call: TRBV19
clone_size: few
cdr3_nt: TGTGCCAGTAGTAAACAGGGGCCCTATAGTGGCTACACCTTC
cdr3_aa: CASSKQGPYSGYTF

d_call: NA
j_call: TRBJ2-1
v_call: TRBV9
clone_size: few
cdr3_nt: TGTGCCAGCAACCTAGATTCCTCCTACAATGAGCAGTTCTTC
cdr3_aa: CASNLDSSYNEQFF

d_call: NA
j_call: TRBJ2-7
v_call: TRBV5-1
clone_size: NA
cdr3_nt: TGCGCCAGCAGCTTGGCTACGGACTACGAGCAGTACTTC
cdr3_aa: CASSLATDYEQYF

d_call: TRBD1
j_call: TRBJ2-1
v_call: TRBV27
clone_size: once
cdr3_nt: TGTGCCAGCAGTTTTGGACAGGATAAGTTCTTC
cdr3_aa: CASSFGQDKFF

d_call: NA
j_call: TRBJ2-7
v_call: TRBV20-1
clone_size: NA
cdr3_nt: TGCAGTGCTAGAGTCGGGGGCTCCAACACCTACGAGCAGTACTTC
cdr3_aa: CSARVGGSNTYEQYF

d_call: TRBD1
j_call: TRBJ1-2
v_call: TRBV20-1
clone_size: few
cdr3_nt: TGCAGTGCTAAATCCGGACAGGGGTACTATGGCTACACCTTC
cdr3_aa: CSAKSGQGYYGYTF

d_call: TRBD2
j_call: TRBJ2-7
v_call: TRBV6-5
clone_size: NA
cdr3_nt: TGTGCCAGCAGTCGCCCGGGACCGGGGGGATACGAGCAGTACTTC
cdr3_aa: CASSRPGPGGYEQYF

d_call: NA
j_call: TRBJ1-6
v_call: TRBV20-1
clone_size: NA
cdr3_nt: TGCAGTGCTTCGAATAGTTATAATTCACCCCTCCACTTT
cdr3_aa: CSASNSYNSPLHF

d_call: TRBD1
j_call: TRBJ2-5
v_call: TRBV7-6
clone_size: NA
cdr3_nt: TGTGCCAGCAGCTTAGGGACAGGTTCCCAAGAGACCCAGTACTTC
cdr3_aa: CASSLGTGSQETQYF

d_call: NA
j_call: TRBJ2-7
v_call: TRBV13
clone_size: few
cdr3_nt: TGTGCCAGCAGCTCCCCCGGGACTGGGGCCATCTACGAGCAGTACTTC
cdr3_aa: CASSSPGTGAIYEQYF

d_call: TRBD1
j_call: TRBJ2-7
v_call: TRBV11-2
clone_size: NA
cdr3_nt: TGTGCCAGCAGCACCTTGGACAGGACAGCCTACGAGCAGTACTTC
cdr3_aa: CASSTLDRTAYEQYF

d_call: NA
j_call: TRBJ2-7
v_call: TRBV27
clone_size: NA
cdr3_nt: TGTGCCAGCAGTTTCTCGTCGGACAGAGTCTACGAGCAGTACTTC
cdr3_aa: CASSFSSDRVYEQYF

d_call: TRBD2
j_call: TRBJ2-7
v_call: TRBV6-2/TRBV6-3
clone_size: few
cdr3_nt: TGTGCCAGCAGTCACCTATCTTGGACTAGTGTCGAGCAGTACTTC
cdr3_aa: CASSHLSWTSVEQYF

d_call: TRBD2
j_call: TRBJ2-7
v_call: TRBV15
clone_size: NA
cdr3_nt: TGTGCCACCAGCAGAGGCCTCCCGGGACTAGCGGGAACTGAGCAGTACTTC
cdr3_aa: CATSRGLPGLAGTEQYF

d_call: TRBD2
j_call: TRBJ2-7
v_call: TRBV12-3/TRBV12-4
clone_size: NA
cdr3_nt: TGTGCCAGCAGTTTGGGCGGGGGAACTGACGAGCAGTACTTC
cdr3_aa: CASSLGGGTDEQYF

d_call: NA
j_call: TRBJ2-7
v_call: TRBV20-1
clone_size: few
cdr3_nt: TGCAGTGCTGCCCCTCCCCACCTAGCTGAGGTTTACGAGCAGTACTTC
cdr3_aa: CSAAPPHLAEVYEQYF

d_call: NA
j_call: TRBJ1-2
v_call: TRBV4-1
clone_size: NA
cdr3_nt: TGCGCCAGCAGCGAGAGGGGTCCTAGTTATGGCTACACCTTC
cdr3_aa: CASSERGPSYGYTF

d_call: TRBD2
j_call: TRBJ2-7
v_call: TRBV6-5
clone_size: NA
cdr3_nt: TGTGCCAGCAGTTACTCTGGAGTCGGGGTAGCGGGGTCGGGGGAGCAGTACTTC
cdr3_aa: CASSYSGVGVAGSGEQYF

d_call: TRBD2
j_call: TRBJ2-7
v_call: TRBV7-2
clone_size: few
cdr3_nt: TGTGCCAGCAGCTTACGCGCGGCGGGAGTGTACCCCCTACCCTACGAGCAGTACTTC
cdr3_aa: CASSLRAAGVYPLPYEQYF

d_call: TRBD2
j_call: TRBJ2-3
v_call: TRBV12-3/TRBV12-4
clone_size: NA
cdr3_nt: TGTGCCAGCAGTTTTACCGGGACTAGCGCAGATACGCAGTATTTT
cdr3_aa: CASSFTGTSADTQYF

d_call: TRBD1
j_call: TRBJ1-2
v_call: TRBV3-1
clone_size: NA
cdr3_nt: TGTGCCAGCAGCCAAGGAACAGGGGGTCGGTACTATGGCTACACCTTC
cdr3_aa: CASSQGTGGRYYGYTF

d_call: NA
j_call: TRBJ1-1
v_call: TRBV6-6
clone_size: NA
cdr3_nt: TGTGCCAGCAGTTACGCGGGTGGGAACACTGAAGCTTTCTTT
cdr3_aa: CASSYAGGNTEAFF

d_call: NA
j_call: TRBJ1-2
v_call: TRBV11-2
clone_size: NA
cdr3_nt: TGTGCCAGCAGACAAAGGGTACGGGGTTCTAACTATGGCTACACCTTC
cdr3_aa: CASRQRVRGSNYGYTF

d_call: NA
j_call: TRBJ2-1
v_call: TRBV5-1
clone_size: NA
cdr3_nt: TGCGCCAGCAGTCGGGGGGACATGTTCTACAATGAGCAGTTCTTC
cdr3_aa: CASSRGDMFYNEQFF

d_call: NA
j_call: TRBJ2-6
v_call: TRBV4-3
clone_size: NA
cdr3_nt: TGCGCCAGCAGCCAAGACAGTGGGGGGGCCAACGTCCTGACTTTC
cdr3_aa: CASSQDSGGANVLTF

d_call: TRBD2
j_call: TRBJ2-1
v_call: TRBV28
clone_size: few
cdr3_nt: TGTGCCAGCAGGGAACTAGCGGGGAATGAGCAGTTCTTC
cdr3_aa: CASRELAGNEQFF

d_call: NA
j_call: TRBJ1-4
v_call: TRBV20-1
clone_size: NA
cdr3_nt: TGCAGTGCTAGAGATCCCCGACGGATTGAAAAACTGTTTTTT
cdr3_aa: CSARDPRRIEKLFF

d_call: NA
j_call: TRBJ2-3
v_call: TRBV10-3
clone_size: NA
cdr3_nt: TGTGCCATCGGGGAACTCCCTAGGAGGACGCAGTATTTT
cdr3_aa: CAIGELPRRTQYF

d_call: NA
j_call: TRBJ2-3
v_call: TRBV7-9
clone_size: few
cdr3_nt: TGTGCCAGCAGCCCCCGAACTGAGGCTACGCAGTATTTT
cdr3_aa: CASSPRTEATQYF

d_call: NA
j_call: TRBJ2-7
v_call: TRBV20-1
clone_size: NA
cdr3_nt: TGCAGTGCTAGAGCCACCGGACACACCTACGAGCAGTACTTC
cdr3_aa: CSARATGHTYEQYF

d_call: NA
j_call: TRBJ2-1
v_call: TRBV7-9
clone_size: few
cdr3_nt: TGTGCCAGCAGCCCACAGGTCTATGAGCAGTTCTTC
cdr3_aa: CASSPQVYEQFF

d_call: NA
j_call: TRBJ1-2
v_call: TRBV29-1
clone_size: few
cdr3_nt: TGCAGCGCCCCGGGGCAGGGTCTTGGGGACTATGGCTACACCTTC
cdr3_aa: CSAPGQGLGDYGYTF

d_call: NA
j_call: TRBJ2-5
v_call: TRBV12-3/TRBV12-4
clone_size: NA
cdr3_nt: TGTGCCAGCAGTTTTCGCGGGCCAAATGAGCAGTACTTC
cdr3_aa: CASSFRGPNEQYF

d_call: NA
j_call: TRBJ2-7
v_call: TRBV27
clone_size: NA
cdr3_nt: TGTGCCAGCAGCCCCGGGACTTACAACTCCTACGAGCAGTACTTC
cdr3_aa: CASSPGTYNSYEQYF

d_call: NA
j_call: TRBJ1-2
v_call: TRBV7-8
clone_size: NA
cdr3_nt: TGTGCCAGCACCGCAGGGGTCCATGGCTACACCTTC
cdr3_aa: CASTAGVHGYTF

d_call: TRBD1
j_call: TRBJ1-1
v_call: TRBV27
clone_size: NA
cdr3_nt: TGTGCCAGCAGTACAACAGGGGGACGGACTGAAGCTTTCTTT
cdr3_aa: CASSTTGGRTEAFF

d_call: NA
j_call: TRBJ1-2
v_call: TRBV13
clone_size: few
cdr3_nt: TGTGCCAGCAGCTTAGGCCTCGCAGCTGGTGGCTACACCTTC
cdr3_aa: CASSLGLAAGGYTF

d_call: TRBD2
j_call: TRBJ2-5
v_call: TRBV12-3/TRBV12-4
clone_size: NA
cdr3_nt: TGTGCCAGCAGTTTACGGAGGGCGGGGGGGCCCCAAGAGACCCAGTACTTC
cdr3_aa: CASSLRRAGGPQETQYF

d_call: TRBD1
j_call: TRBJ1-3
v_call: TRBV20-1
clone_size: NA
cdr3_nt: TGCAGTGCCCGACAGGGGGGTCTTGGAAACACCATATATTTT
cdr3_aa: CSARQGGLGNTIYF

d_call: TRBD2
j_call: TRBJ2-7
v_call: TRBV27
clone_size: few
cdr3_nt: TGTGCCAGCCGCCGGGGAGGGGAGCAGTACTTC
cdr3_aa: CASRRGGEQYF

d_call: TRBD1
j_call: TRBJ2-7
v_call: TRBV3-1
clone_size: few
cdr3_nt: TGTGCCAGCAGCCAAGGAAGGGGGCTCATGAACGAGCAGTACTTC
cdr3_aa: CASSQGRGLMNEQYF

d_call: NA
j_call: TRBJ1-2
v_call: TRBV5-1
clone_size: few
cdr3_nt: TGCGCCAGCAGCTTGGACGGCGGAGCTAACTATGGCTACACCTTC
cdr3_aa: CASSLDGGANYGYTF

d_call: TRBD2
j_call: TRBJ2-3
v_call: TRBV7-6
clone_size: NA
cdr3_nt: TGTGCCAGCAGTCCACAATCTAGCGGGATGGGAGATACGCAGTATTTT
cdr3_aa: CASSPQSSGMGDTQYF

d_call: TRBD2
j_call: TRBJ2-7
v_call: TRBV7-2
clone_size: few
cdr3_nt: TGTGCCAGCAGCCTCCTCCTAGCGGGCCTAGCTTACGAGCAGTACTTC
cdr3_aa: CASSLLLAGLAYEQYF

d_call: NA
j_call: TRBJ1-5
v_call: TRBV20-1
clone_size: NA
cdr3_nt: TGCAGTGCCGTAGGGACTGGGACTTTGAGCCAGCCCCAGCATTTT
cdr3_aa: CSAVGTGTLSQPQHF